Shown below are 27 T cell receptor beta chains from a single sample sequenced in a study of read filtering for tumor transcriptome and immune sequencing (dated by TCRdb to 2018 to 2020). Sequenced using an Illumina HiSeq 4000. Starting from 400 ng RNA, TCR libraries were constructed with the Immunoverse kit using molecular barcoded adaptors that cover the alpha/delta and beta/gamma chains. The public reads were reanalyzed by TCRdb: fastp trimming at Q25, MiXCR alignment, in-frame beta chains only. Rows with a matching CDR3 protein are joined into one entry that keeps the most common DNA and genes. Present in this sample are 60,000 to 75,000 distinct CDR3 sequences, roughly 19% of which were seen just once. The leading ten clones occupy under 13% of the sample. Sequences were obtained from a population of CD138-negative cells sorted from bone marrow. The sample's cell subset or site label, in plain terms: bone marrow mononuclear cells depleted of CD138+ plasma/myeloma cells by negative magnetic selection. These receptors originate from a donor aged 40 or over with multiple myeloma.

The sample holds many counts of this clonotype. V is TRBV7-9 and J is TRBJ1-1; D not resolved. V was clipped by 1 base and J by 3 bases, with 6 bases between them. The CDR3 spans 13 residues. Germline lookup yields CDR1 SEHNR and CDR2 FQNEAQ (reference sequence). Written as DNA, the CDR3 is TGTGCCAGCAGCTTAGGGGAGGACACTGAAGCTTTCTTT. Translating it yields CASSLGEDTEAFF.

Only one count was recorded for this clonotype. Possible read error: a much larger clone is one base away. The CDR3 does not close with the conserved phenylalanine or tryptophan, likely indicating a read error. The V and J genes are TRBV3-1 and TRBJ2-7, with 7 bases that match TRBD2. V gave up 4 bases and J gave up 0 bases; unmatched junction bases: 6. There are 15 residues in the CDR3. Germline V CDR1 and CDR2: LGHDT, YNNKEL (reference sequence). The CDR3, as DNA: TGTGCCAGCAGCCTAGGGCGGGGGAGCTCCTACGAGCAGTACCTC. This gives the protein CASSLGRGSSYEQYL.

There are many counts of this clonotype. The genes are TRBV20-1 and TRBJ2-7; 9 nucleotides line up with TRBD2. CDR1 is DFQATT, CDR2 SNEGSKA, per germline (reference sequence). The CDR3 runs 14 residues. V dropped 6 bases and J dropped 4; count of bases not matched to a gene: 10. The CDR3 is CSAGLAGIGYEQYF. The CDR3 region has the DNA TGCAGTGCGGGCCTAGCGGGAATCGGTTACGAGCAGTACTTC.

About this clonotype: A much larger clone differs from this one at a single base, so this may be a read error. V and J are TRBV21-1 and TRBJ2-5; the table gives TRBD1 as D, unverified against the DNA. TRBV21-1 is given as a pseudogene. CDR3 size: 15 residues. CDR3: CASSECDRAAKTQYF. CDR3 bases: TGTGCCAGCAGCGAATGCGACAGGGCGGCGAAGACCCAGTACTTC.

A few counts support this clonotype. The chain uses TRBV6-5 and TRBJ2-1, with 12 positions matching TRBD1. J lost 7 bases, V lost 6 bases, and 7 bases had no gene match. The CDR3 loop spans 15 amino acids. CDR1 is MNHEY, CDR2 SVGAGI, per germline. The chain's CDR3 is CASSTGQGARNEQFF. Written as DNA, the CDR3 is TGTGCCAGCAGCACGGGACAGGGGGCAAGGAATGAGCAGTTCTTC.

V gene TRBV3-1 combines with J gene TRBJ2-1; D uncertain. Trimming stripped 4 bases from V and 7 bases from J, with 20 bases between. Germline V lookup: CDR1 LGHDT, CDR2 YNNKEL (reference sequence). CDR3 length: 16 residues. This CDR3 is CASSLVGIRRLNEQFF. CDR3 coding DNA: TGTGCCAGCAGCCTCGTTGGGATTAGGCGTCTGAATGAGCAGTTCTTC.

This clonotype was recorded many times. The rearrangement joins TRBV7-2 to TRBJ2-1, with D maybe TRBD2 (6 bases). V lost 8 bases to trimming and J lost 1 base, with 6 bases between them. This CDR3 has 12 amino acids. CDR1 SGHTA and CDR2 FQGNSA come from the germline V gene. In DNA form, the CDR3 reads TGTGCCAGCGGGAGGTCCTACAATGAGCAGTTCTTC. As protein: CASGRSYNEQFF. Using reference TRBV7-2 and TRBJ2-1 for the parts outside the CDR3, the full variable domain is GAGVSQSPSNKVTEKGKDVELRCDPISGHTALYWYRQSLGQGLEFLIYFQGNSAPDKSGLPSDRFSAERTGGSVSTLTIQRTQQEDSAVYLCASGRSYNEQFFGPGTRLTVL.

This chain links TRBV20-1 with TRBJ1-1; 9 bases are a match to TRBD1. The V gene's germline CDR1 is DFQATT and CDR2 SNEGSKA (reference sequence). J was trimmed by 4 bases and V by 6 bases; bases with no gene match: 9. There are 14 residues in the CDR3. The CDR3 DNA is TGCAGTGCGTATATATGGGACAGGGTCACTGAAGCTTTCTTT. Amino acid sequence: CSAYIWDRVTEAFF.

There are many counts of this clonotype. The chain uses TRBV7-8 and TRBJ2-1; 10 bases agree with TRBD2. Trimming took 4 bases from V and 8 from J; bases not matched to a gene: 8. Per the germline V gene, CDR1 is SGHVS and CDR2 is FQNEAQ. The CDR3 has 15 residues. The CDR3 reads CASSSLAGGFDEQFF. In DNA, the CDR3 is TGTGCCAGCAGCTCTTTAGCGGGAGGATTCGATGAGCAGTTCTTC.

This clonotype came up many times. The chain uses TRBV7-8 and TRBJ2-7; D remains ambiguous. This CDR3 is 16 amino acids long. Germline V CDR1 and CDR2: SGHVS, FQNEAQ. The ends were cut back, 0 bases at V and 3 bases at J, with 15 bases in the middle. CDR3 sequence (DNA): TGTGCCAGCAGCTTAGCTTTAGCTTCCCCTATCTACGAGCAGTACTTC. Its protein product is CASSLALASPIYEQYF.

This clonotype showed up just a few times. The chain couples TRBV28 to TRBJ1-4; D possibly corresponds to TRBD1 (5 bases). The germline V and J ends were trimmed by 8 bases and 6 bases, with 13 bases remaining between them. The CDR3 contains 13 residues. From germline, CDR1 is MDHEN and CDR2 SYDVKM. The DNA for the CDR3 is TGTGCCAGCGCGTGGCAGGGTTATGAAAAACTGTTTTTT. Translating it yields CASAWQGYEKLFF.

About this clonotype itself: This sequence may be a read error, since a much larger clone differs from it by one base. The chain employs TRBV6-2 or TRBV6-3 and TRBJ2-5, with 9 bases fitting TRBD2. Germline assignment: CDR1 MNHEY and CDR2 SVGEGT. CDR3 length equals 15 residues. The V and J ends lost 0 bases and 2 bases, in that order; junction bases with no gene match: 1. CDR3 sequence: CASSYSGLAQETQYF. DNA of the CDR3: TGTGCCAGCAGTTACTCGGGACTAGCACAAGAGACCCAGTACTTC.

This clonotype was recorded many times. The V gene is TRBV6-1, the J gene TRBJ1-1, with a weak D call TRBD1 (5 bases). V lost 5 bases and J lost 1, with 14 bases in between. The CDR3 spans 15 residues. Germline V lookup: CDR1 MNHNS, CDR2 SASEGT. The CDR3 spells CASSFQGGGNTEAFF. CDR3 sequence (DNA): TGTGCCAGCAGTTTTCAGGGAGGAGGGAACACTGAAGCTTTCTTT.

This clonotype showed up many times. The CDR3 region is CASSGNSYEQYF. CDR3 sequence (DNA): TGTGCCAGCAGTGGAAACTCCTACGAGCAGTACTTC. This chain connects TRBV12-3 or TRBV12-4 to TRBJ2-7, with D unclear. This CDR3 is built from 12 residues. Trimming removed 5 bases at V and 0 bases at J, with 5 bases between.

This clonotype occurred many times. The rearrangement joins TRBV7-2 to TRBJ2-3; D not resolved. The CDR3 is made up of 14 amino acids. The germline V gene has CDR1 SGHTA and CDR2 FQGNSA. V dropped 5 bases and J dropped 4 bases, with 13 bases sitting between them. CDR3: CASSRLNPPDTQYF. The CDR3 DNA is TGTGCCAGCAGCCGTCTAAATCCTCCAGATACGCAGTATTTT.

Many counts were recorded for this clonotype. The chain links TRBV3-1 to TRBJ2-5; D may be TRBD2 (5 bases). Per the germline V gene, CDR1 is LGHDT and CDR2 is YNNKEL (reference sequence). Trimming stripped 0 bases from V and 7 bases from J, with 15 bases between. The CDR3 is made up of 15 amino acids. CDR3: CASSQDAGSLGTQYF. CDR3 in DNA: TGTGCCAGCAGCCAAGATGCGGGTTCTTTAGGGACCCAGTACTTC.

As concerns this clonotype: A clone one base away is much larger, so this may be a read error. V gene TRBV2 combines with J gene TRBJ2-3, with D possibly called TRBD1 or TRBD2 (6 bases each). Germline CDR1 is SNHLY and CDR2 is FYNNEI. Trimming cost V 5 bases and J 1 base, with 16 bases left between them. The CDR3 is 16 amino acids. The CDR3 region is CASSRGRGGGTDTQYF. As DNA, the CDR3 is TGTGCCAGCAGTCGGGGCAGGGGAGGCGGCACAGATACGCAGTATTTT.

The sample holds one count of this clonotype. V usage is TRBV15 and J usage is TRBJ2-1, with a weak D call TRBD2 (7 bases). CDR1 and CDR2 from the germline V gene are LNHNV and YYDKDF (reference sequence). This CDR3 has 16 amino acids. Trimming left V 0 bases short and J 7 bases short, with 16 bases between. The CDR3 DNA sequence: TGTGCCACCAGCAGAGAGGGAACTGGGGGGGCGAATGAGCAGTTCTTC. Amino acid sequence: CATSREGTGGANEQFF.

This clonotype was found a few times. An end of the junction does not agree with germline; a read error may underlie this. CDR3 residues: CASRRDSQEIQYF. The CDR3, as DNA: TGTGCCAGCAGGAGGGACTCCCAAGAGATCCAGTACTTC. The rearrangement joins TRBV2 to TRBJ2-5, with D possibly matching TRBD2 (6 bases). There are 13 residues in the CDR3. The V gene's germline CDR1 is SNHLY and CDR2 FYNNEI.

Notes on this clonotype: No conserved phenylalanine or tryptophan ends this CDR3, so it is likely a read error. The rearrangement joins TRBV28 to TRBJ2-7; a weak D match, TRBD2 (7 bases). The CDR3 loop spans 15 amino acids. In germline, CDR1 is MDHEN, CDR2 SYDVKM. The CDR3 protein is CACSLLGGPDYEQYL. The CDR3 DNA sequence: TGTGCCTGCAGTTTATTGGGGGGGCCGGACTACGAGCAGTACCTC.

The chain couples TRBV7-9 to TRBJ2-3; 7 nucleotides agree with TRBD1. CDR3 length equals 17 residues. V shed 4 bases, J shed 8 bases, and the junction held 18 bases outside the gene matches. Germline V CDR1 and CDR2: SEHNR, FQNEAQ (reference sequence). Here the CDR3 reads CASSYSLATGPRGTQYF. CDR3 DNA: TGTGCCAGCAGCTACTCCCTCGCGACAGGGCCTAGGGGTACGCAGTATTTT.

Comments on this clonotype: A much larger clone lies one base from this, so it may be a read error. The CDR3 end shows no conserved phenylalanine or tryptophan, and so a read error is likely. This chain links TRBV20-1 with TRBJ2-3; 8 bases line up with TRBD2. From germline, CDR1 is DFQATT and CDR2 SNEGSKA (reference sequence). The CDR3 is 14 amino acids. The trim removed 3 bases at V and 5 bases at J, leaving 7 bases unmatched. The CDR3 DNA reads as TGCAGTGCTAGTCGGGGGGGGCCGCAAGATACGCAGTATCTT. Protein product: CSASRGGPQDTQYL.

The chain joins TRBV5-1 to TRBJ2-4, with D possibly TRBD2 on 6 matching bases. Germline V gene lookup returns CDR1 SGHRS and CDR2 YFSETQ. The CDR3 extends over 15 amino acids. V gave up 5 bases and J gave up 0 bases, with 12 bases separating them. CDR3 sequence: CASSLVGGAKNIQYF. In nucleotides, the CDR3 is TGCGCCAGCAGTTTAGTCGGGGGAGCCAAAAACATTCAGTACTTC.

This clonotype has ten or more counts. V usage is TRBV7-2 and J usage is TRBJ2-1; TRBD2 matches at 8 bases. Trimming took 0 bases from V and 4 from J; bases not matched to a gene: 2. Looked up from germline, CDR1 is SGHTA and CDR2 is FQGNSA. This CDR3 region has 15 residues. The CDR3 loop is CASSLASGEYNEQFF. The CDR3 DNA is TGTGCCAGCAGCTTAGCTAGCGGGGAGTACAATGAGCAGTTCTTC.

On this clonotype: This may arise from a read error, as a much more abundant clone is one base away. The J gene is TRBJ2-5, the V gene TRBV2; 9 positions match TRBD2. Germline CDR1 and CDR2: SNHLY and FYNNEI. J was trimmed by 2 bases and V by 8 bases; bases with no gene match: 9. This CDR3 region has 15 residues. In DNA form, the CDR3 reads TGTGCCAGCGGAGGGGGACTAGCACTGCAAGAGACCCAGTACTTC. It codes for CASGGGLALQETQYF. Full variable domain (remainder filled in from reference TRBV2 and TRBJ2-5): EPEVTQTPSHQVTQMGQEVILRCVPISNHLYFYWYRQILGQKVEFLVSFYNNEISEKSEIFDDQFSVERPDGSNFTLKIRSTKLEDSAMYFCASGGGLALQETQYFGPGTRLLVL.

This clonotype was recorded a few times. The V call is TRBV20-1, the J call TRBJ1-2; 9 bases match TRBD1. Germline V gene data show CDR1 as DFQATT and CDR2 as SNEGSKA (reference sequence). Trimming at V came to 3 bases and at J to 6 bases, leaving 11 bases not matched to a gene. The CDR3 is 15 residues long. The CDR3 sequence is CSASKDRGLQNGYTF. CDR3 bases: TGCAGTGCTAGTAAGGACAGGGGTCTACAAAATGGCTACACCTTC.

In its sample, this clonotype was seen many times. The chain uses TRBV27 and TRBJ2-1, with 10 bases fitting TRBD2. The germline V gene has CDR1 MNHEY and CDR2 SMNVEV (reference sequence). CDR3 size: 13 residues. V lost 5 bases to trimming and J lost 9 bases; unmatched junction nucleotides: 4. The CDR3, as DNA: TGTGCCAGCAGTCGCGTAGCGGGAGGTGAGCAGTTCTTC. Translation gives CASSRVAGGEQFF.